In its sample, the clone carrying this T cell receptor (beta chain) was seen many times. This sample was included in a study of low-dose radiotherapy and immunotherapy resistance in tumors. Study-wide background: The fractionation for Cohort 1 was 0.5 Gy per fraction every 2 weeks, totaling 6.5 Gy. Each patient took aspirin at a dose of 300 mg by mouth once daily over the course of four cycles, with dosing beginning on cycle 1 day 1.

cDNA synthesis used a TRAV/TRBV-specific primer set for both chains. PCR amplification of the TCRs was performed with Phusion for 20 PCR cycles, and it relied on a constant-region primer together with a V-primer adapter. mRNA that had been isolated underwent amplification through in vitro transcription. From the reads, TCRdb called clonotypes with MiXCR, one entry per CDR3 protein. In the table there are tens of thousands of distinct CDR3 sequences, more than 8% of which are singletons. The time point denotes: before trial treatment. Germline V lookup: CDR1 MNHEY, CDR2 SVGEGT. The length of the CDR3 is 16 residues. Trimming cost V 6 bases and J 3 bases; bases outside gene matches: 11.

The material sequenced was PBMCs, taken before treatment. This TCR came from a male donor with prostate cancer. This sequence joins TRBV6-2 or TRBV6-3 and TRBJ1-5; 7 nucleotides match TRBD1. CDR3 sequence reads: CASRTDQDRFNQPQHF. As DNA, the CDR3 is TGTGCCAGCAGGACTGATCAGGACAGGTTCAATCAGCCCCAGCATTTT.